This T cell receptor beta chain emerged from a study of shared T cell receptors in the human thymus. Clones were read by immunoSEQ multiplex PCR, and TCRdb kept only the in-frame ones, dropping some. The table lists about 610,000 clones, more than 75% of them singletons. The CDR3 length is 13 residues. V was cut by 3 bases and J by 2 bases, with 9 bases left in between. Germline CDR1 and CDR2: SGHRS and YFSETQ. This sample was shared with a second study, whose subject was human thymus T cells.

The sample taken for sequencing was thymocytes. The receptor comes from a boy younger than two with a congenital heart defect. The rearrangement uses TRBV5-1 and TRBJ2-7; D not resolved. The CDR3, as DNA: TGCGCCAGCAGCTCTGACTTTACCTACGAGCAGTACTTC. It is translated as CASSSDFTYEQYF.